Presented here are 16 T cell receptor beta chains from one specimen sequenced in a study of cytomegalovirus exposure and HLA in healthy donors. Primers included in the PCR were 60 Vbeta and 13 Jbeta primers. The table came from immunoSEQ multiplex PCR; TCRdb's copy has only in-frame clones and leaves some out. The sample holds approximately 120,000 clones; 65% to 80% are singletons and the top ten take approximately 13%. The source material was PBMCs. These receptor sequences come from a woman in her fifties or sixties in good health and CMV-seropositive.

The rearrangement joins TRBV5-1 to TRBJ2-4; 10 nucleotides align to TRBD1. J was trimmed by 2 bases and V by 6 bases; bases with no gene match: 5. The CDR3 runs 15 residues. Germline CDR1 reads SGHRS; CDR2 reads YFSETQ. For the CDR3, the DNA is TGCGCCAGCACCCCGGGACAGGGGACCAAAAACATTCAGTACTTC. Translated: CASTPGQGTKNIQYF.

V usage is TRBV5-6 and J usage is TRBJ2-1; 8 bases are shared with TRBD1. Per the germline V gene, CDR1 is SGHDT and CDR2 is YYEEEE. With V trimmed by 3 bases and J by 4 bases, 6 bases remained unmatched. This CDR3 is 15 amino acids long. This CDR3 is CASSSRTGLYNEQFF. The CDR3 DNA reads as TGTGCCAGCAGCTCGAGGACAGGGCTATACAATGAGCAGTTCTTC. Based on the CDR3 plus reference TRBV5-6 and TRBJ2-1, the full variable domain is DAGVTQSPTHLIKTRGQQVTLRCSPKSGHDTVSWYQQALGQGPQFIFQYYEEEERQRGNFPDRFSGHQFPNYSSELNVNALLLGDSALYLCASSSRTGLYNEQFFGPGTRLTVL.

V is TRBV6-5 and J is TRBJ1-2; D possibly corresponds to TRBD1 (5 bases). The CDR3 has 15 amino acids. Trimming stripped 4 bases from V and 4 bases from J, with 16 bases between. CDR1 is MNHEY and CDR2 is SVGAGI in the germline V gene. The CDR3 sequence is CASSWTREGIYGYTF. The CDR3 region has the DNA TGTGCCAGCAGTTGGACGAGGGAGGGGATCTATGGCTACACCTTC.

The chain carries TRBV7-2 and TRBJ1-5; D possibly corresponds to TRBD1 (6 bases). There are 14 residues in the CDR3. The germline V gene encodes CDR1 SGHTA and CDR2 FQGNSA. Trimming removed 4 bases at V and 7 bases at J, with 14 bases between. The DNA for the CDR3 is TGTGCCAGCAGCTCTACAGGGTTCGGGCAGCCCCAGCATTTT. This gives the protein CASSSTGFGQPQHF.

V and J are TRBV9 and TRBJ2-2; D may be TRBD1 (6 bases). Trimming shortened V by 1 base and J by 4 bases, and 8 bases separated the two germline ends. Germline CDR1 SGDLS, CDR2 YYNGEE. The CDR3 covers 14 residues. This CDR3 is CASSVTGRTGELFF. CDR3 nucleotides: TGTGCCAGCAGCGTAACAGGGCGCACCGGGGAGCTGTTTTTT.

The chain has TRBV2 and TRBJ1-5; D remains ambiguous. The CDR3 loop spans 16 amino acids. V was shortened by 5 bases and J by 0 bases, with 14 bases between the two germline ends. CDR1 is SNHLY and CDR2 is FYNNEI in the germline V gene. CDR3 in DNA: TGTGCCAGCAGTTCTGTACAGCTTTATAGCAATCAGCCCCAGCATTTT. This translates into CASSSVQLYSNQPQHF.

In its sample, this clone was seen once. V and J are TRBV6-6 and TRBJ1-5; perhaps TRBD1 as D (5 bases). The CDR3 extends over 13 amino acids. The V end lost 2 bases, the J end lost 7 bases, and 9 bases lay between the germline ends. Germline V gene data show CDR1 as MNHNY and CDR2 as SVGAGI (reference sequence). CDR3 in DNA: TGTGCCAGCAGTTACGGGGGGGGGCAGCCCCAGCATTTT. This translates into CASSYGGGQPQHF.

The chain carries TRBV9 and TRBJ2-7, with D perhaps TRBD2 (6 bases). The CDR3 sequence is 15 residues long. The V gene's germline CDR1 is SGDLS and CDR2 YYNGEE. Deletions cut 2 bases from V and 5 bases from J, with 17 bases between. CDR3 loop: CASSVSGDFSDEQYF. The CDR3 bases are TGTGCCAGCAGCGTCTCGGGGGACTTTTCGGACGAGCAGTACTTC.

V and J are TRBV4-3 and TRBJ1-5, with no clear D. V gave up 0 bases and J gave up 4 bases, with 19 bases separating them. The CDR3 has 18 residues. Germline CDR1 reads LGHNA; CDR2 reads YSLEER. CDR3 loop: CASSQEIRHRIRNQPQHF. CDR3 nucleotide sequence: TGCGCCAGCAGCCAAGAGATAAGACACCGGATTAGGAATCAGCCCCAGCATTTT.

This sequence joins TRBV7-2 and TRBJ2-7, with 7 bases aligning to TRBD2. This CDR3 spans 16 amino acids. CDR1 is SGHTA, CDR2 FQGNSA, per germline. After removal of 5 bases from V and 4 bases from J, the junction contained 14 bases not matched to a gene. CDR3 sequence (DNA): TGTGCCAGCAGCCTTTCCTCGGGGGGTTCGGTTTACGAGCAGTACTTC. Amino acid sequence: CASSLSSGGSVYEQYF.

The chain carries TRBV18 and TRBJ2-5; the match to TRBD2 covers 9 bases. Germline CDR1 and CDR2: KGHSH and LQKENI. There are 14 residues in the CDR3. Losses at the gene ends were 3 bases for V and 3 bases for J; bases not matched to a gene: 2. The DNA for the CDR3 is TGTGCCAGCTCACCGAGCGGGGGGAAAGAGACCCAGTACTTC. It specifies CASSPSGGKETQYF.

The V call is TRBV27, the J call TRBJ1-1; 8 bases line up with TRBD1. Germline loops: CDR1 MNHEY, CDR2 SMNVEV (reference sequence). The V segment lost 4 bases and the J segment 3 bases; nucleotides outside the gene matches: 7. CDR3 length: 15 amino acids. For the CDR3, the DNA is TGTGCCAGCAGTTCTAGCCGGACAGGGCACACTGAAGCTTTCTTT. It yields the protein CASSSSRTGHTEAFF.

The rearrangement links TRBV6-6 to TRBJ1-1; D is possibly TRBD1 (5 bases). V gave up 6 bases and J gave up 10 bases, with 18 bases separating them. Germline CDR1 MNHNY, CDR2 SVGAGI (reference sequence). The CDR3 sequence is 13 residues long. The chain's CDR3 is CASSGIEGVPAFF. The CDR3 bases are TGTGCCAGCAGCGGAATAGAAGGGGTTCCAGCTTTCTTT.

CDR3 nucleotides: TGCGCCAGCAGCCAGCTCCTACTAGCGGGGACGCAAGAGACCCAGTACTTC. As protein: CASSQLLLAGTQETQYF. The V call is TRBV4-1, the J call TRBJ2-5; 10 nucleotides match TRBD2. CDR1 MGHRA and CDR2 YSYEKL come from the germline V gene. This CDR3 is 17 amino acids long. Losses at the gene ends were 3 bases for V and 2 bases for J; bases not matched to a gene: 9.

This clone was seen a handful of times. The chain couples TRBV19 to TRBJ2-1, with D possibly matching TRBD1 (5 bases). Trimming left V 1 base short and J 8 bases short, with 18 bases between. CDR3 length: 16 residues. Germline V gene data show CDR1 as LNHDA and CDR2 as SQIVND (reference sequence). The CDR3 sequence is CASSIGSGHQSHEQFF. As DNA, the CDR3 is TGTGCCAGTAGTATAGGGTCCGGACACCAATCCCATGAGCAGTTCTTC.

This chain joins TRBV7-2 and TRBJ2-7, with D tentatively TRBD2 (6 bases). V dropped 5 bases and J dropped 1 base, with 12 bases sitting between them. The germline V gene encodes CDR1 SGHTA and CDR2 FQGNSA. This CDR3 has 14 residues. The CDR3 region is CASSDQAGSYEQYF. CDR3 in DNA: TGTGCCAGCAGCGACCAAGCGGGTTCCTACGAGCAGTACTTC.